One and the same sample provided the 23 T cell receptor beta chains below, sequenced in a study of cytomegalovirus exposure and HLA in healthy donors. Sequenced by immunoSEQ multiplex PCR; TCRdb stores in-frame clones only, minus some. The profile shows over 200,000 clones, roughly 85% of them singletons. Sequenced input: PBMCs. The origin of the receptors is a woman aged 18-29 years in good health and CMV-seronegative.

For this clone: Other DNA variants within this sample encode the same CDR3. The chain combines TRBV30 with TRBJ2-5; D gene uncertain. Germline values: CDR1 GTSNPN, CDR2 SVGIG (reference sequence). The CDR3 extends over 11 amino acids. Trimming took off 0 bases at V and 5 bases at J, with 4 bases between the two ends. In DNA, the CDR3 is TGTGCCTGGAGTGTCCGGGAGACCCAGTACTTC. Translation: CAWSVRETQYF.

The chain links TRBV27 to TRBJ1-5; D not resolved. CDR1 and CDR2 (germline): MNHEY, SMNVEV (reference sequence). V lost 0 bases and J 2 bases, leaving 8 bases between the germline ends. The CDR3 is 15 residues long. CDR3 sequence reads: CASSLSLLGNQPQHF. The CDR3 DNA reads TGTGCCAGCAGTTTATCGTTATTGGGCAATCAGCCCCAGCATTTT.

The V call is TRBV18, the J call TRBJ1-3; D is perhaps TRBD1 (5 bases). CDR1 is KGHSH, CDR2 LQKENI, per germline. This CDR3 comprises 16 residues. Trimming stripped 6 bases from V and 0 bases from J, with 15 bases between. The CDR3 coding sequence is TGTGCCAGCTCGACCCAGGGATTGACCTCTGGAAACACCATATATTTT. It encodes CASSTQGLTSGNTIYF.

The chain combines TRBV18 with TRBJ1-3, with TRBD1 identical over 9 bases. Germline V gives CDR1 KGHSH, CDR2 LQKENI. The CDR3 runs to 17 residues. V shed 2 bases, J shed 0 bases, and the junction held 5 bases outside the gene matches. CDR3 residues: CASSPTGQGVSGNTIYF. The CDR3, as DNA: TGTGCCAGCTCACCAACGGGACAGGGCGTCTCTGGAAACACCATATATTTT.

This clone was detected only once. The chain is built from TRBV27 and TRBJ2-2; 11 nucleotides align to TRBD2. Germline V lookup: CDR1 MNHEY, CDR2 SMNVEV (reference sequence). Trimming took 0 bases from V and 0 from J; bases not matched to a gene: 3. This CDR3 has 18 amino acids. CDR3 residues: CASSLSLAGGPNTGELFF. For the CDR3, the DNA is TGTGCCAGCAGTTTATCCCTAGCGGGGGGTCCGAACACCGGGGAGCTGTTTTTT.

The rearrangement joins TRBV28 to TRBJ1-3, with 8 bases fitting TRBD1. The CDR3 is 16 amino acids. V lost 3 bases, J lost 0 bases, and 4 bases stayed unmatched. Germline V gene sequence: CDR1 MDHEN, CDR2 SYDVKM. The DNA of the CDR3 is TGTGCCAGCAGTTTCGGCGACAGGGGCTCTGGAAACACCATATATTTT. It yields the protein CASSFGDRGSGNTIYF.

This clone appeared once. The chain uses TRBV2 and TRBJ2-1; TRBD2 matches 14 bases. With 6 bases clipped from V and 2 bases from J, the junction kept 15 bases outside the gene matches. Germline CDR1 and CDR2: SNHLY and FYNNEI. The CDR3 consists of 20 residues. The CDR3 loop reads CASRLLTSGGARGPYNEQFF. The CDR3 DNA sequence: TGTGCCAGCAGACTATTGACTAGCGGGGGGGCGCGAGGGCCCTACAATGAGCAGTTCTTC. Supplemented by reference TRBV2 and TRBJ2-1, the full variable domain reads EPEVTQTPSHQVTQMGQEVILRCVPISNHLYFYWYRQILGQKVEFLVSFYNNEISEKSEIFDDQFSVERPDGSNFTLKIRSTKLEDSAMYFCASRLLTSGGARGPYNEQFFGPGTRLTVL.

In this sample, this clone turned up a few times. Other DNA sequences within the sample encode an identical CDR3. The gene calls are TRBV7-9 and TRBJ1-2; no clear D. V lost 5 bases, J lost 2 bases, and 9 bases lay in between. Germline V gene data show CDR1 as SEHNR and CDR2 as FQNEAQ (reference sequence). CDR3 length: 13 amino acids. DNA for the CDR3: TGTGCCAGCAGCCTCGGAAGGAACTATGGCTACACCTTC. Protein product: CASSLGRNYGYTF. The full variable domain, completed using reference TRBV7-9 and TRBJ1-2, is DTGVSQNPRHKITKRGQNVTFRCDPISEHNRLYWYRQTLGQGPEFLTYFQNEAQLEKSRLLSDRFSAERPKGSFSTLEIQRTEQGDSAMYLCASSLGRNYGYTFGSGTRLTVV.

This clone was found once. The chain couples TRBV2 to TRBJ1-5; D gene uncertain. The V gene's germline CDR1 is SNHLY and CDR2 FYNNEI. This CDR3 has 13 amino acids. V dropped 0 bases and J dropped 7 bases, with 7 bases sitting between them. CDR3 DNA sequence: TGTGCCAGCAGTGAAGCCATAGAACAGCCCCAGCATTTT. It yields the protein CASSEAIEQPQHF.

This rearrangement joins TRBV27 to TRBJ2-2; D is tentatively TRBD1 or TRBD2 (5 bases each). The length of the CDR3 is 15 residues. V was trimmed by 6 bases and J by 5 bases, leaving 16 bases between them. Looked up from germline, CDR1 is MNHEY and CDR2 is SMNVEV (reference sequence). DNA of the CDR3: TGTGCCAGCAGGAGCTACGGGACGGAAACCGGGGAGCTGTTTTTT. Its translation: CASRSYGTETGELFF.

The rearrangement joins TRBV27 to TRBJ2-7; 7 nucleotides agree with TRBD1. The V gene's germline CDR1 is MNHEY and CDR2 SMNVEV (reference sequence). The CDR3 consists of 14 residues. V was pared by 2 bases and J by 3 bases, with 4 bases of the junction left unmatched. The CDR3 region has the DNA TGTGCCAGCAGTTTAAAGGGGGCCGGCTACGAGCAGTACTTC. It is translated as CASSLKGAGYEQYF.

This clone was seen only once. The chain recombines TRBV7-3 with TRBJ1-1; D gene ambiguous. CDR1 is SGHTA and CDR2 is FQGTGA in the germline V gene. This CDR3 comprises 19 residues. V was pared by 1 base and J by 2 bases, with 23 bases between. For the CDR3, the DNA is TGTGCCAGCAGCTTAAGGATCCTCGCTGACTGGGAAAGTAACACTGAAGCTTTCTTT. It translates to CASSLRILADWESNTEAFF.

CDR3 bases: TGCGCCAGCAGCTTGGCGGGACAGGGGAGGAATTGGGGTAGGACTGAAGCTTTCTTT. Residues: CASSLAGQGRNWGRTEAFF. V and J are TRBV5-1 and TRBJ1-1; 10 nucleotides agree with TRBD1. Germline CDR1 reads SGHRS; CDR2 reads YFSETQ. Trimming cost V 0 bases and J 5 bases; bases outside gene matches: 16. This CDR3 region has 19 residues.

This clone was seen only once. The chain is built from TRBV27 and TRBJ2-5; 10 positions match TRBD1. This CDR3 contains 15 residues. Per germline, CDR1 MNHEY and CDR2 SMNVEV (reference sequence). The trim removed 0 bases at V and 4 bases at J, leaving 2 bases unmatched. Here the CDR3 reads CASSLSDRGRETQYF. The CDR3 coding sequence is TGTGCCAGCAGTTTATCCGACAGGGGGCGAGAGACCCAGTACTTC.

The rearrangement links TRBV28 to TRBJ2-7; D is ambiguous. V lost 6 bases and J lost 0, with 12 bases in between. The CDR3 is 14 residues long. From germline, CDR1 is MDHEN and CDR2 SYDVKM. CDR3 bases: TGTGCCAGCAGCCCGCAGCAGTCCTCCTACGAGCAGTACTTC. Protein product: CASSPQQSSYEQYF.

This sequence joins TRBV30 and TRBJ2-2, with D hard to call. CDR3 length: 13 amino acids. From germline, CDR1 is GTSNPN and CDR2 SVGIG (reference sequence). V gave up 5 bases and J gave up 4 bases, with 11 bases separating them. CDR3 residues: CAWASGVTGELFF. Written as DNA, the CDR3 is TGTGCCTGGGCTTCTGGGGTCACCGGGGAGCTGTTTTTT. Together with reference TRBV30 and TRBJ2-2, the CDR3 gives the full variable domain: SQTIHQWPATLVQPVGSPLSLECTVEGTSNPNLYWYRQAAGRGLQLLFYSVGIGQISSEVPQNLSASRPQDRQFILSSKKLLLSDSGFYLCAWASGVTGELFFGEGSRLTVL.

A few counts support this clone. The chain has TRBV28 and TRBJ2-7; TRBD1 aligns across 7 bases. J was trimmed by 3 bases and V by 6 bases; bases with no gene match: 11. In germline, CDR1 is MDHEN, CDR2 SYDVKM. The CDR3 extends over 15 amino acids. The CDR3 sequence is CASSKSRGQIYEQYF. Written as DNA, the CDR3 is TGTGCCAGCAGCAAATCAAGGGGACAGATCTACGAGCAGTACTTC.

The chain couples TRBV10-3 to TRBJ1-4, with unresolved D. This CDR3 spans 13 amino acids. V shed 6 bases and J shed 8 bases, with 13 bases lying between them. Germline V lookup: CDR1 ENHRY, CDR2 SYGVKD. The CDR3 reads CAIRGAPEEKLFF. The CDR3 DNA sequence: TGTGCCATCAGGGGAGCTCCGGAGGAAAAACTGTTTTTT.

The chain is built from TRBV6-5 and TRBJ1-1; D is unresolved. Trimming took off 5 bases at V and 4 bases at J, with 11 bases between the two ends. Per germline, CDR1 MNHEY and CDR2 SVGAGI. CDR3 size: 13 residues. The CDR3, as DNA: TGTGCCAGCAGTAGACCCGTCGGCACTGAAGCTTTCTTT. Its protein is CASSRPVGTEAFF.

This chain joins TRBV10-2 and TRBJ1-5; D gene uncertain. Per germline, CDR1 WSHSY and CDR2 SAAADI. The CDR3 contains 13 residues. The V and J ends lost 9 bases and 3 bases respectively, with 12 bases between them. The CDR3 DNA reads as TGCGCCAGTTTGGAACAGCTCAATCAGCCCCAGCATTTT. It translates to CASLEQLNQPQHF.

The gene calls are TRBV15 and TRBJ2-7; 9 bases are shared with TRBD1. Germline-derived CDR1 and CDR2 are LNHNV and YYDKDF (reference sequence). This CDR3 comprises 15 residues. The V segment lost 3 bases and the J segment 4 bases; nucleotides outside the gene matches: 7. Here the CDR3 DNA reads TGTGCCACCAGCAGTCCGGGACAGGGCTCTTACGAGCAGTACTTC. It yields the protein CATSSPGQGSYEQYF. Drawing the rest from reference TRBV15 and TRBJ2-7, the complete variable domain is DAMVIQNPRYQVTQFGKPVTLSCSQTLNHNVMYWYQQKSSQAPKLLFHYYDKDFNNEADTPDNFQSRRPNTSFCFLDIRSPGLGDTAMYLCATSSPGQGSYEQYFGPGTRLTVT.

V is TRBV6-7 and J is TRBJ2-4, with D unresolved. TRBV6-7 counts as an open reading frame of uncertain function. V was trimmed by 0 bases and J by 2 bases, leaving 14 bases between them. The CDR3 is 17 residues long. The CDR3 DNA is TGTGCCAGCAGTTACTCGAAGCTGGAAGTCCCCAAAAACATTCAGTACTTC. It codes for CASSYSKLEVPKNIQYF.

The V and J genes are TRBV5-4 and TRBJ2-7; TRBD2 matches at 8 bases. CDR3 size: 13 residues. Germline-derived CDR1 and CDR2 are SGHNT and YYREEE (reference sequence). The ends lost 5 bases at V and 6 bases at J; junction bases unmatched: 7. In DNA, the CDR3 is TGTGCCAGCAGTTATAGCGGGACCGGCGAGCAGTACTTC. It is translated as CASSYSGTGEQYF.